A single sample is the source of the 8 T cell receptor beta chains below, sequenced in a study of blood T cell repertoires in COVID-19. Sequencing was performed with immunoSEQ multiplex PCR; in TCRdb, only in-frame clones are kept and a portion is missing. The sample shows hundreds of thousands of clones, roughly 87% of them seen only once. The sample taken for sequencing was PBMCs or T cells enriched from blood (not recorded which). These receptors were collected from a woman younger than 45 who had recovered from COVID-19.

The gene calls are TRBV25-1 and TRBJ2-5, with 7 bases identical to TRBD1. The CDR3 totals 14 residues. The germline V gene has CDR1 MGHDK and CDR2 SYGVNS. The trim removed 7 bases at V and 4 bases at J, leaving 9 bases unmatched. The CDR3 DNA is TGTGCCAGCACTCCGGGACAGATCGGAGAGACCCAGTACTTC. Amino acid sequence: CASTPGQIGETQYF.

V is TRBV28 and J is TRBJ2-1, with D maybe TRBD2 (6 bases). The CDR3 runs to 16 residues. With 3 bases removed from V and 5 bases from J, the gap between germline ends came to 17 bases. The V gene's germline CDR1 is MDHEN and CDR2 SYDVKM. The CDR3 is CASSLEFWGVNNEQFF. The CDR3 DNA sequence: TGTGCCAGCAGTTTGGAGTTTTGGGGGGTAAACAATGAGCAGTTCTTC.

J is TRBJ2-7 and V is TRBV30; 8 bases are shared with TRBD2. The V segment lost 0 bases and the J segment 2 bases; nucleotides outside the gene matches: 12. The germline CDR1 and CDR2 sequences are GTSNPN and SVGIG (reference sequence). This CDR3 is 17 amino acids long. The CDR3, as DNA: TGTGCCTGGAGTGTACCTCCCCGACTAGCGAGAACCTACGAGCAGTACTTC. This gives the protein CAWSVPPRLARTYEQYF. The full variable domain, its missing parts supplied by reference TRBV30 and TRBJ2-7, is SQTIHQWPATLVQPVGSPLSLECTVEGTSNPNLYWYRQAAGRGLQLLFYSVGIGQISSEVPQNLSASRPQDRQFILSSKKLLLSDSGFYLCAWSVPPRLARTYEQYFGPGTRLTVT.

The V gene is TRBV11-2, the J gene TRBJ2-5, with D uncertain. The CDR3 has 14 amino acids. The germline V gene has CDR1 SGHAT and CDR2 FQNNGV. Trimming shortened V by 0 bases and J by 5 bases, and 10 bases separated the two germline ends. CDR3 in DNA: TGTGCCAGCAGCTTAGATGTGAGAAGCGAGACCCAGTACTTC. Residues: CASSLDVRSETQYF.

V usage is TRBV5-8 and J usage is TRBJ1-1, with TRBD1 as a possible D gene (6 bases). The CDR3 is made up of 14 amino acids. Trimming shortened V by 2 bases and J by 1 base, and 9 bases separated the two germline ends. Germline-derived CDR1 and CDR2 are SGHTS and YDEGEE. CDR3 coding DNA: TGTGCCAGCAGCTTCAGGGGAACGAACACTGAAGCTTTCTTT. This sequence encodes CASSFRGTNTEAFF.

The chain employs TRBV7-7 and TRBJ1-1; D may be TRBD1 (6 bases). This CDR3 region has 14 residues. V lost 5 bases and J lost 1, with 11 bases in between. CDR1 SSHAT and CDR2 FNYEAQ come from the germline V gene (reference sequence). The CDR3 loop is CASSPLGANTEAFF. Here the CDR3 DNA reads TGTGCCAGCAGCCCCCTGGGGGCGAACACTGAAGCTTTCTTT.

The genes are TRBV7-9 and TRBJ2-2; the D gene is possibly TRBD2 (5 bases). CDR3 size: 14 residues. V dropped 2 bases and J dropped 6 bases, with 10 bases sitting between them. Germline V gene sequence: CDR1 SEHNR, CDR2 FQNEAQ (reference sequence). CDR3 DNA sequence: TGTGCCAGCAGCTTACTAGCTGAGGCCGGGGAGCTGTTTTTT. It specifies CASSLLAEAGELFF. Filled out from reference TRBV7-9 and TRBJ2-2, the complete variable domain reads DTGVSQNPRHKITKRGQNVTFRCDPISEHNRLYWYRQTLGQGPEFLTYFQNEAQLEKSRLLSDRFSAERPKGSFSTLEIQRTEQGDSAMYLCASSLLAEAGELFFGEGSRLTVL.

This clone was counted between two and nine times. J is TRBJ1-3 and V is TRBV29-1; TRBD1 is a possible D gene (6 bases). The germline V gene has CDR1 SQVTM and CDR2 ANQGSEA. The CDR3 runs to 14 residues. Trimming removed 4 bases at V and 4 bases at J, with 14 bases between. CDR3 coding DNA: TGCAGCGTTGCCCCGACAGGCCGGGGAAACACCATATATTTT. Its protein product is CSVAPTGRGNTIYF. The variable domain in full, completed from reference TRBV29-1 and TRBJ1-3, reads SAVISQKPSRDICQRGTSLTIQCQVDSQVTMMFWYRQQPGQSLTLIATANQGSEATYESGFVIDKFPISRPNLTFSTLTVSNMSPEDSSIYLCSVAPTGRGNTIYFGEGSWLTVV.